The 14 T cell receptor beta chains in this list originate from one sample, sequenced in a study of T cell repertoires in cytomegalovirus infection (dated by TCRdb to about 2019). These TCRs are of unknown antigen specificity. TCRdb names Illumina HiSeq 1500 as the instrument used. The raw public data were reprocessed by TCRdb itself: fastp quality trimming at Q25, MiXCR clonotype calling, in-frame beta chains only. Each entry merges the rows of one CDR3 protein and shows their most common DNA and genes. This sample lists 55,000 to 85,000 distinct CDR3 sequences; approximately 20% were detected once. The top ten constitute roughly 63% of the sample. The treatment or condition label of this sample denotes: in vitro stimulation with specific CMV peptide epitopes to enrich CMV-specific T cells. Source: CD8+ T cells from cultured PBMCs, taken from culture after CMV antigen stimulation. These TCRs come from a human donor in good health (CMV status not recorded). Some clones in this sample may be carry-over from other donors' samples.

DNA of the CDR3: TGTGCCAGCAGTTACGTACCCACTAGGGATTGGGAGCAGTTCTTC. The encoded protein is CASSYVPTRDWEQFF. The chain joins TRBV6-6 to TRBJ2-1; tentative D call: TRBD2 (5 bases). V was cut by 2 bases and J by 10 bases, with 18 bases left in between. CDR1 and CDR2 (germline): MNHNY, SVGAGI (reference sequence). CDR3 size: 15 residues.

The rearrangement links TRBV29-1 to TRBJ2-2; tentative D call: TRBD2 (5 bases). This CDR3 has 15 amino acids. In germline, CDR1 is SQVTM, CDR2 ANQGSEA. Trimming stripped 7 bases from V and 0 bases from J, with 15 bases between. CDR3 sequence reads: CSAIIPGSNTGELFF. The CDR3 nucleotides read TGCAGCGCCATCATACCGGGGTCGAACACCGGGGAGCTGTTTTTT.

This clonotype was seen many times. The CDR3 is CASITVRAGTHGYTF. The CDR3 bases are TGTGCCAGCATTACCGTTAGAGCCGGGACCCATGGCTACACCTTC. The chain is built from TRBV6-5 and TRBJ1-2; possible D gene TRBD1, 5 bases. Trimming took 7 bases from V and 6 from J, leaving 21 bases between them. The germline V gene encodes CDR1 MNHEY and CDR2 SVGAGI. There are 15 residues in the CDR3.

This clonotype showed up many times. The V call is TRBV6-1, the J call TRBJ1-1, with D maybe TRBD1 (5 bases). The CDR3 spans 12 residues. The germline V gene has CDR1 MNHNS and CDR2 SASEGT. The V and J ends lost 5 bases and 5 bases respectively, with 9 bases between them. For the CDR3, the DNA is TGTGCCAGCAGTCCGGGGGTGACTGAAGCTTTCTTT. Its protein is CASSPGVTEAFF.

This clonotype was detected only a few times. The V call is TRBV27, the J call TRBJ1-5; a weak D match, TRBD1 (5 bases). The CDR3 runs 14 residues. Germline V gene data show CDR1 as MNHEY and CDR2 as SMNVEV (reference sequence). V gave up 5 bases and J gave up 1 base, with 9 bases separating them. CDR3 amino acids: CASSPGGSNQPQHF. The CDR3 DNA sequence: TGTGCCAGCAGTCCGGGGGGAAGCAATCAGCCCCAGCATTTT.

This sequence joins TRBV7-6 and TRBJ2-1, with 7 bases aligning to TRBD1. V shed 6 bases, J shed 3 bases, and the junction held 14 bases outside the gene matches. Per the germline V gene, CDR1 is SGHVS and CDR2 is FNYEAQ. The CDR3 sequence is 17 residues long. The CDR3 DNA is TGTGCCAGCAGACCCTCCTTGGGAAGACAGGGCTACAATGAGCAGTTCTTC. It is translated as CASRPSLGRQGYNEQFF.

J is TRBJ1-4 and V is TRBV6-2 or TRBV6-3; 7 positions agree with TRBD1. V trimming: 2 bases; J trimming: 5 bases; junction bases outside the gene matches: 5. The CDR3 consists of 15 residues. CDR1 is MNHEY and CDR2 is SVGEGT in the germline V gene. The CDR3 DNA reads TGTGCCAGCAGTTACCGGGACAGACAGAATGAAAAACTGTTTTTT. This codes for CASSYRDRQNEKLFF.

The table lists this clonotype with a few counts. The J gene is TRBJ2-7, the V gene TRBV9, with 8 bases identical to TRBD2. Per germline, CDR1 SGDLS and CDR2 YYNGEE. V gave up 2 bases and J gave up 3 bases; unmatched junction bases: 16. The CDR3 runs to 18 residues. The CDR3, as DNA: TGTGCCAGCAGCGTCCACTCGGGAGGGGACTTGCTGCTCTACGAGCAGTACTTC. This sequence encodes CASSVHSGGDLLLYEQYF.

The chain joins TRBV30 to TRBJ1-2; D is ambiguous. The V end lost 2 bases, the J end lost 4 bases, and 17 bases lay between the germline ends. The CDR3 covers 15 residues. The germline V gene encodes CDR1 GTSNPN and CDR2 SVGIG (reference sequence). The CDR3: CAWSRPGIAAYGYTF. The CDR3 DNA is TGTGCCTGGAGTCGACCAGGCATCGCGGCCTATGGCTACACCTTC.

This clonotype was seen more than once but under ten times. This rearrangement joins TRBV6-1 to TRBJ1-1; a weak D match, TRBD1 (5 bases). The CDR3 extends over 11 amino acids. V was shortened by 7 bases and J by 6 bases, with 9 bases between the two germline ends. Germline V gene sequence: CDR1 MNHNS, CDR2 SASEGT. In nucleotides, the CDR3 is TGTGCCAGCATAAGGGGTCCTGAAGCTTTCTTT. Protein sequence: CASIRGPEAFF.

This chain joins TRBV7-9 and TRBJ2-2; unclear D gene. V was clipped by 0 bases and J by 9 bases, with 2 bases between them. The germline V gene encodes CDR1 SEHNR and CDR2 FQNEAQ (reference sequence). The CDR3 is 11 residues long. The CDR3 DNA sequence: TGTGCCAGCAGCTTAGCATGGGAGCTGTTTTTT. Translated, it gives CASSLAWELFF. Filled out from reference TRBV7-9 and TRBJ2-2, the complete variable domain reads DTGVSQNPRHKITKRGQNVTFRCDPISEHNRLYWYRQTLGQGPEFLTYFQNEAQLEKSRLLSDRFSAERPKGSFSTLEIQRTEQGDSAMYLCASSLAWELFFGEGSRLTVL.

This clonotype was observed a few times. The chain has TRBV7-7 and TRBJ2-3, with TRBD2 matching 9 bases. V gave up 5 bases and J gave up 7 bases; unmatched junction bases: 10. Germline CDR1 is SSHAT and CDR2 is FNYEAQ (reference sequence). The CDR3 sequence is 15 residues long. The CDR3 region is CASSVGGGVMNTQYF. The CDR3 DNA sequence: TGTGCCAGCAGCGTGGGCGGGGGGGTAATGAATACGCAGTATTTT.

This chain connects TRBV7-9 to TRBJ1-2; D is possibly TRBD1 (5 bases). CDR3 length: 15 amino acids. V shed 1 base and J shed 2 bases, with 11 bases lying between them. Germline V gene sequence: CDR1 SEHNR, CDR2 FQNEAQ (reference sequence). CDR3 nucleotides: TGTGCCAGCAGCTTAGAAGGGACGCGGAACTATGGCTACACCTTC. It is translated as CASSLEGTRNYGYTF.

The rearrangement joins TRBV7-9 to TRBJ2-7, with 7 bases that match TRBD1. J was trimmed by 7 bases and V by 5 bases; bases with no gene match: 8. The length of the CDR3 is 13 residues. Per germline, CDR1 SEHNR and CDR2 FQNEAQ (reference sequence). CDR3 coding DNA: TGTGCCAGCAGCCCAATAGGACAGGTGGAGCAGTACTTC. Translation gives CASSPIGQVEQYF. The full variable domain, in which reference TRBV7-9 and TRBJ2-7 provide the parts outside the CDR3, is DTGVSQNPRHKITKRGQNVTFRCDPISEHNRLYWYRQTLGQGPEFLTYFQNEAQLEKSRLLSDRFSAERPKGSFSTLEIQRTEQGDSAMYLCASSPIGQVEQYFGPGTRLTVT.